This record looks at one TCR beta chain sequence and its context. Its antigen is currently unknown. Germline V lookup: CDR1 SEHNR, CDR2 FQNEAQ (reference sequence). The CDR3 covers 15 residues. V shed 0 bases, J shed 8 bases, and the junction held 4 bases outside the gene matches. Both 60 Vbeta primers and 13 Jbeta primers went into the PCR. Produced via immunoSEQ multiplex PCR; TCRdb's table is partial and in-frame only. The sample contains 90,000 to 150,000 clones, 80% to 90% of which appear only once. The data are from a study of cytomegalovirus exposure and HLA in healthy donors. Study-level background: T cells numbering around 180 million yielded some 100 million unique TCR beta sequences in an earlier analysis. Study-level findings and limits: An observed cluster of highly shared sequence variants was recorded as a likely sequencing artifact. Analysis performed later found about 17,000 TCR beta sequences associated with HLA alleles at 0.05 false discovery rate. V- and J-gene trimming of TCR beta was linked (in a later analysis) to a missense DCLRE1C variant.

The receptor was isolated from a man aged 35 to 55 in good health and CMV-seronegative. This rearrangement joins TRBV7-9 to TRBJ1-6; 7 positions match TRBD1. The sample consisted of PBMCs. The CDR3 nucleotides read TGTGCCAGCAGCTTAGCTGGCAGGGGGTATTCACCCCTCCACTTT. It specifies CASSLAGRGYSPLHF. Filled out from reference TRBV7-9 and TRBJ1-6, the complete variable domain reads DTGVSQNPRHKITKRGQNVTFRCDPISEHNRLYWYRQTLGQGPEFLTYFQNEAQLEKSRLLSDRFSAERPKGSFSTLEIQRTEQGDSAMYLCASSLAGRGYSPLHFGNGTRLTVT.